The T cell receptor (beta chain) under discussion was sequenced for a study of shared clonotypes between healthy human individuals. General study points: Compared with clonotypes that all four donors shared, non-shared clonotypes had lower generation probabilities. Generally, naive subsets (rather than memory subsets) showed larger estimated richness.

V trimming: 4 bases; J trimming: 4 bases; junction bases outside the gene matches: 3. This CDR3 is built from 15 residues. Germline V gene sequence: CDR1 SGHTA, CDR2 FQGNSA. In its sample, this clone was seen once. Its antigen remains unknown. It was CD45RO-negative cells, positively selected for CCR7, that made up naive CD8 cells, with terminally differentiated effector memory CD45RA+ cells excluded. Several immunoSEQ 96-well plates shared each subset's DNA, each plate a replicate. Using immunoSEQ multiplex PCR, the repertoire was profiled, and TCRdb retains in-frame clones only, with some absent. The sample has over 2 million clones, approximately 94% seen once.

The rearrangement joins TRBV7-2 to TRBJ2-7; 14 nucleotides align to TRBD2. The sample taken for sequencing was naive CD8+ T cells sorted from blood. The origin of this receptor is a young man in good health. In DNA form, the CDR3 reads TGTGCCAGCAGCTACCGACTAGCGGGAGGGTACGAGCAGTACTTC. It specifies CASSYRLAGGYEQYF. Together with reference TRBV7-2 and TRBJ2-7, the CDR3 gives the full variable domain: GAGVSQSPSNKVTEKGKDVELRCDPISGHTALYWYRQSLGQGLEFLIYFQGNSAPDKSGLPSDRFSAERTGGSVSTLTIQRTQQEDSAVYLCASSYRLAGGYEQYFGPGTRLTVT.